This TCR beta chain was retrieved from a study of persistence of HIV-infected CD4 T cells. Sequencing used immunoSEQ version 4 in survey mode. The data were produced by immunoSEQ multiplex PCR, yet TCRdb's version contains in-frame clones alone and is incomplete. The table shows more than 45,000 clones, with about four fifths occurring only once. This clone appeared once. As yet, its antigen is unknown. Lysates of CMV-infected fibroblasts at 10 ug/mL stimulated these cells. Sorted nonresponding memory CD4+ T cells were CD40L-negative, CD69-negative, CD45RO-high. PBMCs were depleted of CD8+ T cells before stimulation. V was pared by 2 bases and J by 3 bases, with 12 bases between. The CDR3 is made up of 15 amino acids. The germline gives CDR1 SGHDT, CDR2 YYEEEE.

The input for sequencing was CD4+ T cells sorted from PBMCs after approximately 19-hour stimulation, taken from a patient who received antiretroviral therapy. The chain has TRBV5-6 and TRBJ2-1; TRBD1 might be the D (6 bases). The TCR sequence derives from an adult man with HIV who was CMV-seropositive. CDR3 sequence (DNA): TGTGCCAGCAGCTTCCAGTTGACAGGCTACAATGAGCAGTTCTTC. Its translation is CASSFQLTGYNEQFF.